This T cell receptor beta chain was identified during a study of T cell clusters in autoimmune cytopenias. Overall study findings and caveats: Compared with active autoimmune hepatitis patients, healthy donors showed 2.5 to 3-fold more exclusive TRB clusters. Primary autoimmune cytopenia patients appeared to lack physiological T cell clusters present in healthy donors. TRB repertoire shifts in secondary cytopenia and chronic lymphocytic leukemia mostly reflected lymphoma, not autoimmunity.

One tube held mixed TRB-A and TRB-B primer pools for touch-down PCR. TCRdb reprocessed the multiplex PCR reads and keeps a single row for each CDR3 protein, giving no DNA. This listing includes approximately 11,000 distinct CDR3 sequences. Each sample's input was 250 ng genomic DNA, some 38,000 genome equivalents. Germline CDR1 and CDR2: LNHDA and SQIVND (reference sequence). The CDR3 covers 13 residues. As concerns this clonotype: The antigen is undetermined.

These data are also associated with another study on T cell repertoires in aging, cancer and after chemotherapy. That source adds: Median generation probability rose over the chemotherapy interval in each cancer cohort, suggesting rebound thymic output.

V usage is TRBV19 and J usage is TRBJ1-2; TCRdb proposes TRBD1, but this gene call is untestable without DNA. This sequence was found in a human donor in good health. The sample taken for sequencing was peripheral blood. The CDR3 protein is CASMRQGSYGYTF.